The 15 T cell receptor beta chains presented below share a single source sample, sequenced in a study of shared clonotypes between healthy human individuals. Profiled with immunoSEQ multiplex PCR; TCRdb holds only in-frame clones, not every one. The table shows some 240,000 clones, with under 80% occurring only once. The sample taken for sequencing was memory CD4+ T cells sorted from blood. Noted subset: CD45RA-negative fraction. These TCRs come from a man aged 30 to 39 in good health.

A few counts support this clone. The rearrangement uses TRBV9 and TRBJ1-1; D is possibly TRBD1 (6 bases). CDR3 length: 14 amino acids. Trimming removed 4 bases at V and 4 bases at J, with 14 bases between. Germline CDR1 and CDR2: SGDLS and YYNGEE. The CDR3 is CASSTQGFSTEAFF. The DNA of the CDR3 is TGTGCCAGCAGCACCCAGGGGTTTAGCACTGAAGCTTTCTTT. Using reference TRBV9 and TRBJ1-1 for the parts outside the CDR3, the full variable domain is DSGVTQTPKHLITATGQRVTLRCSPRSGDLSVYWYQQSLDQGLQFLIQYYNGEERAKGNILERFSAQQFPDLHSELNLSSLELGDSALYFCASSTQGFSTEAFFGQGTRLTVV.

V usage is TRBV5-1 and J usage is TRBJ1-5; D is ambiguous. The CDR3 runs to 15 residues. Trimming shortened V by 4 bases and J by 0 bases, and 11 bases separated the two germline ends. Germline values: CDR1 SGHRS, CDR2 YFSETQ. The CDR3 sequence: CASSIDGYSNQPQHF. The DNA of the CDR3 is TGCGCCAGCAGCATCGACGGCTATAGCAATCAGCCCCAGCATTTT.

The rearrangement joins TRBV28 to TRBJ2-6, with D possibly TRBD1 on 6 matching bases. CDR1 and CDR2 from the germline V gene are MDHEN and SYDVKM. The CDR3 totals 18 residues. V dropped 5 bases and J dropped 0 bases, with 17 bases sitting between them. The CDR3 here is CASSHDGQKGSGANVLTF. CDR3 sequence (DNA): TGTGCCAGCAGTCACGATGGACAGAAAGGCTCTGGGGCCAACGTCCTGACTTTC.

The chain couples TRBV7-6 to TRBJ1-1; D might be TRBD1 (5 bases). With 4 bases removed from V and 7 bases from J, the gap between germline ends came to 19 bases. In germline, CDR1 is SGHVS, CDR2 FNYEAQ. CDR3 length: 15 amino acids. The CDR3 spells CASSSLTGPEGEAFF. The CDR3 nucleotides are TGTGCCAGCAGCTCATTAACAGGTCCAGAGGGTGAAGCTTTCTTT.

The chain carries TRBV10-3 and TRBJ1-3; 7 bases match TRBD1. Germline V gene data show CDR1 as ENHRY and CDR2 as SYGVKD. The CDR3 runs 12 residues. Losses at the gene ends were 10 bases for V and 3 bases for J; bases not matched to a gene: 3. The CDR3 spells CATRTGGNTIYF. Written as DNA, the CDR3 is TGTGCCACCCGGACAGGTGGAAACACCATATATTTT.

Remarks on this clone: The same CDR3 also results from other DNA sequences found in this sample. J is TRBJ2-2 and V is TRBV27, with D perhaps matching TRBD1 (6 bases). The V end was cut by 6 bases, the J end by 1 base, with 9 bases between. Per germline, CDR1 MNHEY and CDR2 SMNVEV (reference sequence). This CDR3 has 14 amino acids. CDR3 nucleotide sequence: TGTGCCAGCAGGAGGGGGAGGAACACCGGGGAGCTGTTTTTT. Translated: CASRRGRNTGELFF.

The chain is built from TRBV2 and TRBJ2-5; D remains unclear. CDR3 length equals 12 residues. In germline, CDR1 is SNHLY, CDR2 FYNNEI. The ends were cut back, 5 bases at V and 4 bases at J, with 8 bases in the middle. CDR3 nucleotides: TGTGCCAGCAGTCCGGGTGCAGAGACCCAGTACTTC. This gives the protein CASSPGAETQYF.

This clone was seen more than once but under ten times. The chain has TRBV28 and TRBJ2-7, with 10 bases aligning to TRBD1. The junction had 10 bases not matched to a gene; V was cut back by 4 bases and J by 7 bases. The CDR3 has 15 amino acids. Germline V gives CDR1 MDHEN, CDR2 SYDVKM. The CDR3, as DNA: TGTGCCAGCAGTTCCCCCGGGACAGGGGCTGGGGAGCAGTACTTC. This sequence encodes CASSSPGTGAGEQYF.

The CDR3 spells CASRNLLYSDEQFF. In DNA, the CDR3 is TGTGCCAGCAGAAACTTGTTGTATAGCGATGAGCAGTTCTTC. V usage is TRBV2 and J usage is TRBJ2-1; tentatively, D is TRBD2 (5 bases). Per the germline V gene, CDR1 is SNHLY and CDR2 is FYNNEI. Between the trimmed V and J ends, which lost 6 bases and 8 bases, there was a span of 17 bases. The CDR3 contains 14 residues.

CDR3 sequence reads: CASSFAGAEAFF. CDR3 in DNA: TGCGCCAGCAGCTTTGCCGGTGCTGAAGCTTTCTTT. The chain links TRBV5-1 to TRBJ1-1; unclear D gene. Germline assignment: CDR1 SGHRS and CDR2 YFSETQ. The CDR3 is 12 amino acids. The ends were cut back, 2 bases at V and 6 bases at J, with 8 bases in the middle.

This clone showed up just a few times. The V call is TRBV2, the J call TRBJ2-5, with D possibly matching TRBD2 (6 bases). From germline, CDR1 is SNHLY and CDR2 FYNNEI. This CDR3 spans 17 amino acids. Trimming took off 4 bases at V and 4 bases at J, with 22 bases between the two ends. The CDR3 here is CASSVQDGRGGIETQYF. The CDR3 DNA is TGTGCCAGCAGTGTCCAGGATGGGCGGGGAGGTATAGAGACCCAGTACTTC.

This clone appeared once. The chain has TRBV10-1 and TRBJ2-5; 8 bases are shared with TRBD2. Germline CDR1 is WNHNN and CDR2 is SYGVQD (reference sequence). After removal of 3 bases from V and 2 bases from J, the junction contained 11 bases not matched to a gene. This CDR3 spans 17 amino acids. CDR3 DNA: TGCGCCAGCAGTGACCCGGGAGGGCCGGGGTCGCAAGAGACCCAGTACTTC. Its protein product is CASSDPGGPGSQETQYF.

The chain links TRBV7-2 to TRBJ2-3, with 8 bases aligning to TRBD1. From germline, CDR1 is SGHTA and CDR2 FQGNSA. V trimming: 1 base; J trimming: 12 bases; junction bases outside the gene matches: 6. The CDR3 loop spans 13 amino acids. The CDR3 DNA reads as TGTGCCAGCAGCTTAGTTTTGGACAGGGCCCAGTATTTT. Protein product: CASSLVLDRAQYF.

Points on this clone: One base away lies a much larger clone, so this may be a sequencing read error. This sequence joins TRBV4-3 and TRBJ2-7; D is uncertain. The CDR3 sequence is 13 residues long. Germline V gives CDR1 LGHNA, CDR2 YSLEER. The V and J ends lost 0 bases and 5 bases respectively, with 8 bases between them. As DNA, the CDR3 is TGCGCCAGCAGCCAAGACCACATGGACGAGCAGTACTTC. As protein: CASSQDHMDEQYF.

This chain uses TRBV7-7 with TRBJ2-5, with D tentatively TRBD2 (5 bases). The ends were cut back, 4 bases at V and 4 bases at J, with 19 bases in the middle. The CDR3 has 16 residues. CDR1 is SSHAT and CDR2 is FNYEAQ in the germline V gene (reference sequence). The CDR3 DNA sequence: TGTGCCAGCAGCTCGACAACCTGGACTGTTGGAGAGACCCAGTACTTC. Protein: CASSSTTWTVGETQYF.